The 10 T cell receptor beta chains in this list originate from one sample, sequenced in a study of response to subunit inactivated influenza vaccine. TCRdb re-derived calls from the RT-PCR reads in MiXCR, one entry per CDR3 protein. The sample includes 600,000 to 700,000 distinct CDR3 sequences, around 13% of them seen just once. Source: PBMCs from blood, taken roughly 15 days before vaccination. Every receptor here comes from a man aged 45-65 years who received an inactivated influenza vaccine.

In this sample, this clonotype turned up many times. The chain is built from TRBV11-2 and TRBJ1-1; a possible D gene is TRBD1 (5 bases). Germline V CDR1 and CDR2: SGHAT, FQNNGV. The CDR3 runs to 16 residues. V lost 5 bases and J 3 bases, leaving 19 bases between the germline ends. In nucleotides, the CDR3 is TGTGCCAGCAGCCCACAGTGGGGCCTGGAGGACACTGAAGCTTTCTTT. It codes for CASSPQWGLEDTEAFF. Complete variable domain (other parts from reference TRBV11-2 and TRBJ1-1): EAGVAQSPRYKIIEKRQSVAFWCNPISGHATLYWYQQILGQGPKLLIQFQNNGVVDDSQLPKDRFSAERLKGVDSTLKIQPAKLEDSAVYLCASSPQWGLEDTEAFFGQGTRLTVV.

The J gene is TRBJ2-1, the V gene TRBV12-3 or TRBV12-4; D not certain. The CDR3 spans 12 residues. V was cut by 6 bases and J by 6 bases, with 9 bases left in between. The CDR3 DNA reads as TGTGCCAGCAGCCGCGAAATCAATGAGCAGTTCTTC. Translating gives CASSREINEQFF.

V usage is TRBV28 and J usage is TRBJ1-6; tentative D call: TRBD1 (6 bases). The length of the CDR3 is 13 residues. Germline assignment: CDR1 MDHEN and CDR2 SYDVKM. The V and J ends lost 7 bases and 7 bases respectively, with 11 bases between them. In DNA form, the CDR3 reads TGTGCCAGCAAGTCAGGGGTAAATTCACCCCTCCACTTT. Its protein is CASKSGVNSPLHF.

The genes are TRBV12-3 or TRBV12-4 and TRBJ1-4; weak D call: TRBD1 (6 bases). The V end lost 6 bases, the J end lost 0 bases, and 11 bases lay between the germline ends. This CDR3 has 15 amino acids. CDR3 in amino acids: CASRTGMSTNEKLFF. The CDR3 DNA follows: TGTGCCAGCAGAACAGGGATGTCAACTAATGAAAAACTGTTTTTT.

This clonotype showed up just a few times. V and J are TRBV11-2 and TRBJ2-3, with 10 nucleotides matching TRBD1. Germline V gene lookup returns CDR1 SGHAT and CDR2 FQNNGV. CDR3 length equals 15 residues. With V trimmed by 5 bases and J by 5 bases, 7 bases remained unmatched. Written as DNA, the CDR3 is TGTGCCAGCAGCCACGACAGGGGGCGAGTAGATACGCAGTATTTT. Protein product: CASSHDRGRVDTQYF.

This clonotype was counted many times. The chain combines TRBV29-1 with TRBJ2-7; possibly TRBD2 for D (6 bases). V lost 1 base, J lost 4 bases, and 11 bases lay in between. CDR3 size: 13 residues. Germline V gene data show CDR1 as SQVTM and CDR2 as ANQGSEA. The CDR3 protein is CSVEGPGVYEQYF. In nucleotides, the CDR3 is TGCAGCGTTGAAGGCCCGGGAGTGTACGAGCAGTACTTC.

In its sample, this clonotype was seen a few times. The chain couples TRBV3-1 to TRBJ2-3; D may be TRBD1 or TRBD2 (5 bases each). Looked up from germline, CDR1 is LGHDT and CDR2 is YNNKEL (reference sequence). The CDR3 is 16 residues long. Trimming took 9 bases from V and 1 from J, leaving 20 bases between them. CDR3 nucleotide sequence: TGTGCCAGTAGAACAGAGGGACCGGTCGGCACAGATACGCAGTATTTT. Amino acids: CASRTEGPVGTDTQYF.

The CDR3 here is CASRGQGGAWETQYF. The CDR3 coding sequence is TGTGCCAGCAGAGGACAGGGCGGTGCATGGGAGACCCAGTACTTC. V is TRBV12-3 or TRBV12-4 and J is TRBJ2-5; 8 nucleotides agree with TRBD1. The CDR3 has 15 amino acids. After removal of 6 bases from V and 5 bases from J, the junction contained 11 bases not matched to a gene.

Only a few counts were recorded for this clonotype. This chain links TRBV6-5 with TRBJ1-4; D not resolved. The CDR3 loop spans 15 amino acids. Trimming pared 0 bases from V and 0 bases from J, leaving 5 bases between. Germline loops: CDR1 MNHEY, CDR2 SVGAGI. The CDR3 here is CASSYSATTNEKLFF. For the CDR3, the DNA is TGTGCCAGCAGTTACTCAGCGACAACTAATGAAAAACTGTTTTTT.

This sequence joins TRBV5-1 and TRBJ2-1; the match to TRBD2 covers 10 bases. Germline CDR1 reads SGHRS; CDR2 reads YFSETQ. The CDR3 contains 17 residues. Trimming took 4 bases from V and 4 from J; bases not matched to a gene: 11. For the CDR3, the DNA is TGCGCCAGCAGCGTAGTGGAGCGGGGGGGCCCTTACAATGAGCAGTTCTTC. Translation: CASSVVERGGPYNEQFF.